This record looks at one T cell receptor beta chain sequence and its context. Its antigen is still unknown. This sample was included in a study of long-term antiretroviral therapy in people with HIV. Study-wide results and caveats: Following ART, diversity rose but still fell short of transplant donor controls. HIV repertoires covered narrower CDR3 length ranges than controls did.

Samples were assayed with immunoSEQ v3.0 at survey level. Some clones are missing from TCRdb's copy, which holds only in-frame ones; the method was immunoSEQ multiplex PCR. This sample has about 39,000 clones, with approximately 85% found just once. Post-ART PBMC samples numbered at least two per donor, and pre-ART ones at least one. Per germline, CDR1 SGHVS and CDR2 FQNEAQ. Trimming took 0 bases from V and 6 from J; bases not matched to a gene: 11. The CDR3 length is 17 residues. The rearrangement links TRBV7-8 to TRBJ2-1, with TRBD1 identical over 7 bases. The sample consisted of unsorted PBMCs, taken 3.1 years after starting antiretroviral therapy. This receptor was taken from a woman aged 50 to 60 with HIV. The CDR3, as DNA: TGTGCCAGCAGCTTAGCTAACAGGGGATGGGTCAGCAATGAGCAGTTCTTC. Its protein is CASSLANRGWVSNEQFF.